These 14 T cell receptor beta chains were all obtained from the same sample, sequenced in a study of cytomegalovirus exposure and HLA in healthy donors. PCR was performed using 60 Vbeta and 13 Jbeta primers. The assay was immunoSEQ multiplex PCR, and TCRdb's table has in-frame clones only and misses some. The table has some 240,000 clones, approximately 78% seen once. The sample consisted of PBMCs. Receptor source: a male donor in good health and CMV-seronegative.

V is TRBV28 and J is TRBJ1-1, with D unresolved. CDR1 MDHEN and CDR2 SYDVKM come from the germline V gene. Trimming took 5 bases from V and 7 from J, leaving 17 bases between them. The CDR3 runs to 14 residues. CDR3 amino acids: CASSPTEREFEAFF. In DNA form, the CDR3 reads TGTGCCAGCAGTCCAACGGAGAGGGAGTTTGAAGCTTTCTTT.

This clone was picked up many times. V gene TRBV4-1 combines with J gene TRBJ1-2, with D hard to call. Trimming left V 0 bases short and J 8 bases short, with 13 bases between. The germline V gene has CDR1 MGHRA and CDR2 YSYEKL. The CDR3 spans 14 residues. As DNA, the CDR3 is TGCGCCAGCAGCCAAGAAGCGGGGTACTGGGGCTACACCTTC. Translated, it gives CASSQEAGYWGYTF.

In its sample, this clone was seen a few times. This chain uses TRBV7-2 with TRBJ1-1; D possibly corresponds to TRBD1 (6 bases). Germline values: CDR1 SGHTA, CDR2 FQGNSA. The CDR3 covers 15 residues. V lost 0 bases and J lost 4, with 12 bases in between. The CDR3 protein is CASSLATGLSTEAFF. CDR3 in DNA: TGTGCCAGCAGCTTAGCTACAGGGTTGAGCACTGAAGCTTTCTTT.

This rearrangement joins TRBV5-1 to TRBJ2-1, with 12 positions matching TRBD2. The CDR3 covers 17 residues. Germline assignment: CDR1 SGHRS and CDR2 YFSETQ. V was pared by 3 bases and J by 7 bases, with 11 bases of the junction left unmatched. CDR3 nucleotides: TGCGCCAGCAGCTCCGGTCTAGCGGGAGGGCAGGGGAATGAGCAGTTCTTC. It translates to CASSSGLAGGQGNEQFF.

The V call is TRBV19, the J call TRBJ2-7; 7 nucleotides match TRBD1. Trimming removed 1 base from V and 3 bases from J; junction bases left unmatched: 6. Per the germline V gene, CDR1 is LNHDA and CDR2 is SQIVND (reference sequence). This CDR3 is 15 amino acids long. The CDR3 is CASSIGTGAFYEQYF. The CDR3 region has the DNA TGTGCCAGTAGTATAGGGACAGGAGCCTTCTACGAGCAGTACTTC.

This clone was detected only a few times. The rearrangement uses TRBV18 and TRBJ2-7, with D tentatively TRBD1 (6 bases). Germline V gene lookup returns CDR1 KGHSH and CDR2 LQKENI. The CDR3 sequence is 13 residues long. V gave up 3 bases and J gave up 4 bases, with 10 bases separating them. The CDR3 reads CASSPDTGYEQYF. The CDR3 DNA follows: TGTGCCAGCTCACCGGATACAGGGTACGAGCAGTACTTC.

The gene calls are TRBV9 and TRBJ2-3; TRBD2 might be the D (5 bases). Germline V gene lookup returns CDR1 SGDLS and CDR2 YYNGEE. V gave up 2 bases and J gave up 2 bases, with 12 bases separating them. CDR3 length: 15 residues. CDR3 bases: TGTGCCAGCAGCGTTCCGAGGGAGATCACAGATACGCAGTATTTT. Protein sequence: CASSVPREITDTQYF.

The CDR3 sequence: CASRPLGTREGEQYF. In DNA, the CDR3 is TGTGCCAGCAGACCCCTCGGCACCCGGGAGGGGGAGCAGTACTTC. The J gene is TRBJ2-7, the V gene TRBV6-5; 8 bases match TRBD2. The CDR3 covers 15 residues. CDR1 is MNHEY, CDR2 SVGAGI, per germline. With V trimmed by 6 bases and J by 7 bases, 14 bases remained unmatched.

The chain is built from TRBV1 and TRBJ2-2; the table's D call TRBD2 went unverified against the DNA. TRBV1 is assigned pseudogene status. This CDR3 is 17 amino acids long. The CDR3 region is CTSSQDRCKRGTGELFF. The DNA for the CDR3 is TGCACCAGCAGCCAAGACAGGTGTAAGCGGGGCACCGGGGAGCTGTTTTTT.

The CDR3: CASSNDRIGNEQFF. DNA of the CDR3: TGTGCCAGCAGCAACGACAGGATAGGCAATGAGCAGTTCTTC. The chain employs TRBV6-5 and TRBJ2-1; a weak D match, TRBD1 (6 bases). The V end lost 6 bases, the J end lost 6 bases, and 15 bases lay between the germline ends. The CDR3 runs to 14 residues. Germline V gene sequence: CDR1 MNHEY, CDR2 SVGAGI.

This clone is a singleton in its sample. Different DNA sequences within this sample yield the same CDR3. The chain links TRBV7-9 to TRBJ1-5; 9 bases are shared with TRBD1. The germline V gene encodes CDR1 SEHNR and CDR2 FQNEAQ (reference sequence). This CDR3 spans 15 amino acids. V gave up 6 bases and J gave up 7 bases; unmatched junction bases: 10. The CDR3 region has the DNA TGTGCCAGCAGTCCCGGGACAGGGATTAACCAGCCCCAGCATTTT. Its translation is CASSPGTGINQPQHF.

DNA of the CDR3: TGTGCCAGCTGGAAGACAGGGGACACTGAAGCTTTCTTT. This codes for CASWKTGDTEAFF. The chain links TRBV5-5 to TRBJ1-1, with 8 nucleotides matching TRBD1. V was pared by 7 bases and J by 3 bases, with 5 bases of the junction left unmatched. The CDR3 runs 13 residues. CDR1 and CDR2 from the germline V gene are SGHKS and YYEKEE (reference sequence).

The chain employs TRBV9 and TRBJ1-5; D remains ambiguous. The germline V and J ends were trimmed by 0 bases and 0 bases, with 4 bases remaining between them. CDR1 SGDLS and CDR2 YYNGEE come from the germline V gene. The CDR3 runs to 14 residues. The chain's CDR3 is CASSVADSNQPQHF. For the CDR3, the DNA is TGTGCCAGCAGCGTAGCAGATAGCAATCAGCCCCAGCATTTT. Full variable domain (rest looked up from reference TRBV9 and TRBJ1-5): DSGVTQTPKHLITATGQRVTLRCSPRSGDLSVYWYQQSLDQGLQFLIQYYNGEERAKGNILERFSAQQFPDLHSELNLSSLELGDSALYFCASSVADSNQPQHFGDGTRLSIL.

The genes are TRBV5-6 and TRBJ2-7; 8 bases fit TRBD1. The V gene's germline CDR1 is SGHDT and CDR2 YYEEEE. The CDR3 length is 15 residues. J lost 7 bases, V lost 3 bases, and 12 bases had no gene match. The CDR3: CASSSIMSRDREQYF. The DNA of the CDR3 is TGTGCCAGCAGCTCAATCATGTCCCGGGACAGGGAGCAGTACTTC.